The 6 T cell receptor beta chains in this list originate from one sample, sequenced in a study of early T cells in non-severe SARS-CoV-2 infection. MiXCR, run by TCRdb on the 5' RACE reads, gives a single entry per CDR3 protein. The sample lists roughly 67,000 distinct CDR3 sequences, 10% to 15% occurring once. Sequenced input: whole blood. Receptors were obtained from an adult who was a healthcare worker with PCR-confirmed SARS-CoV-2 infection or an uninfected control (not recorded which).

The V call is TRBV30, the J call TRBJ2-3, with D unresolved. CDR1 is GTSNPN, CDR2 SVGIG, per germline (reference sequence). This CDR3 region has 13 residues. V dropped 0 bases and J dropped 2 bases, with 6 bases sitting between them. Written as DNA, the CDR3 is TGTGCCTGGAGTGTTTCCGACACAGATACGCAGTATTTT. Amino acid sequence: CAWSVSDTDTQYF.

This clonotype has a count of ten or more. V gene TRBV5-4 combines with J gene TRBJ1-6; D uncertain. This CDR3 is built from 16 residues. Trimming shortened V by 3 bases and J by 6 bases, and 16 bases separated the two germline ends. Germline V gene sequence: CDR1 SGHNT, CDR2 YYREEE (reference sequence). CDR3 protein: CASSSLNGPRNSPLHF. CDR3 bases: TGTGCCAGCAGCTCGCTGAACGGACCTCGTAATTCACCCCTCCACTTT. Complete variable domain (other parts from reference TRBV5-4 and TRBJ1-6): ETGVTQSPTHLIKTRGQQVTLRCSSQSGHNTVSWYQQALGQGPQFIFQYYREEENGRGNFPPRFSGLQFPNYSSELNVNALELDDSALYLCASSSLNGPRNSPLHFGNGTRLTVT.

This clonotype was recorded many times. V usage is TRBV10-3 and J usage is TRBJ2-3, with 7 bases identical to TRBD2. The CDR3 runs 14 residues. Trimming took 10 bases from V and 2 from J; bases not matched to a gene: 9. The V gene's germline CDR1 is ENHRY and CDR2 SYGVKD. The CDR3 region has the DNA TGTGCCAGCTCGGCGGGGGAAACCACAGATACGCAGTATTTT. Encoded protein: CASSAGETTDTQYF.

In DNA, the CDR3 is TGTGCCAGCAGCTTGGGGGATATTGATGAAGCTTTCTTT. It codes for CASSLGDIDEAFF. The chain is built from TRBV5-6 and TRBJ1-1; D call uncertain. This CDR3 contains 13 residues. Germline-derived CDR1 and CDR2 are SGHDT and YYEEEE. The V end was cut by 0 bases, the J end by 7 bases, with 10 bases between.

This clonotype was seen a handful of times. V and J are TRBV12-3 or TRBV12-4 and TRBJ2-1; 8 bases are a match to TRBD1. The CDR3 sequence is 13 residues long. With V trimmed by 7 bases and J by 6 bases, 5 bases remained unmatched. DNA of the CDR3: TGTGCCAGCAATCCGACAGGGGTCAATGAGCAGTTCTTC. Encoded protein: CASNPTGVNEQFF.

J is TRBJ2-1 and V is TRBV5-1; TRBD1 might be the D (6 bases). Per the germline V gene, CDR1 is SGHRS and CDR2 is YFSETQ. Trimming removed 0 bases from V and 7 bases from J, with 8 bases in between. This CDR3 region has 13 residues. As DNA, the CDR3 is TGCGCCAGCAGCTTGGGGGGGCGTAATGAGCAGTTCTTC. Translation: CASSLGGRNEQFF.